This TCR beta chain is drawn from a study of T cell responses to AZD1222 COVID-19 vaccine. Study-wide points: Rises in breadth and depth of Spike-specific TCRs came after two AZD1222 doses.

The assay was immunoSEQ multiplex PCR, and TCRdb's table has in-frame clones only and misses some. The sample carries about 150,000 clones, about 93% recorded once. As concerns this clone: Its matching antigen is unknown.

The germline gives CDR1 MNHEY, CDR2 SVGAGI. Unmatched junction bases numbered 10, after V lost 7 bases and J lost 8 bases. The CDR3 is 14 amino acids. The source material was peripheral blood, sampled on day 0 of AZD1222 vaccination. The chain recombines TRBV6-5 with TRBJ1-4; 7 nucleotides line up with TRBD1. This receptor was obtained from an adult in good health. The CDR3 reads CASKKRQGSEKLFF. The CDR3 nucleotides read TGTGCCAGCAAAAAAAGACAGGGTAGCGAAAAACTGTTTTTT.